These 30 T cell receptor beta chains were sequenced from one sample in a study of blood T cell repertoires in COVID-19. The table came from immunoSEQ multiplex PCR; TCRdb's copy has only in-frame clones and leaves some out. The table has hundreds of thousands of clones, around 80% seen once. Sequenced: PBMCs or T cells enriched from blood (not recorded which). Source of these receptors: a man aged 35 to 55 who had been exposed to COVID-19.

The chain couples TRBV11-3 to TRBJ2-5; 7 bases fit TRBD2. The germline CDR1 and CDR2 sequences are SGHNT and YENEEA. This CDR3 has 19 amino acids. After removal of 3 bases from V and 3 bases from J, the junction contained 19 bases not matched to a gene. CDR3 sequence (DNA): TGTGCCAGCAGCTTTCGGGGTGGTCGCGGCGGGAGAGTTAAAGAGACCCAGTACTTC. Its translation: CASSFRGGRGGRVKETQYF.

The J gene is TRBJ2-2, the V gene TRBV25-1; no clear D gene. This CDR3 is built from 14 residues. V was shortened by 7 bases and J by 2 bases, with 11 bases between the two germline ends. Germline V gene lookup returns CDR1 MGHDK and CDR2 SYGVNS. CDR3 amino acids: CASKRLGNTGELFF. CDR3 DNA: TGTGCCAGCAAACGACTTGGAAACACCGGGGAGCTGTTTTTT.

This clone was counted a single time. V gene TRBV5-1 combines with J gene TRBJ2-2, with a possible D match to TRBD1 (5 bases). The CDR3 consists of 14 residues. Germline V CDR1 and CDR2: SGHRS, YFSETQ. V was shortened by 6 bases and J by 7 bases, with 16 bases between the two germline ends. In DNA form, the CDR3 reads TGCGCCAGCAAGGCGTCAGGGAAGGACGGGGAGCTGTTTTTT. Amino acids: CASKASGKDGELFF.

The chain carries TRBV19 and TRBJ1-5, with D possibly being TRBD1 (5 bases). The CDR3 length is 17 residues. The V gene's germline CDR1 is LNHDA and CDR2 SQIVND (reference sequence). V was pared by 3 bases and J by 6 bases, with 21 bases between. The CDR3 spells CASSMTSGGGRVQPQHF. The DNA of the CDR3 is TGTGCCAGTAGTATGACTTCGGGCGGGGGAAGGGTTCAGCCCCAGCATTTT.

The CDR3 DNA reads TGTGCTAGTGGTTTGCGCGGGAGGGACAGGAGCACAGATACGCAGTATTTT. Its translation: CASGLRGRDRSTDTQYF. The genes are TRBV12-5 and TRBJ2-3, with D possibly matching TRBD2 (9 bases). Trimming left V 2 bases short and J 0 bases short, with 15 bases between. This CDR3 is 17 amino acids long. CDR1 is LGHNT and CDR2 is FRNRAP in the germline V gene.

The chain is built from TRBV14 and TRBJ1-1; D might be TRBD1 (5 bases). Trimming took off 2 bases at V and 1 base at J, with 17 bases between the two ends. The CDR3 totals 17 residues. Germline CDR1 reads SGHDN; CDR2 reads FVKESK. CDR3 nucleotides: TGTGCCAGCAGCCAATCCGAACTTGGGAGGGGGAACACTGAAGCTTTCTTT. It specifies CASSQSELGRGNTEAFF. The variable domain in full, completed from reference TRBV14 and TRBJ1-1, reads EAGVTQFPSHSVIEKGQTVTLRCDPISGHDNLYWYRRVMGKEIKFLLHFVKESKQDESGMPNNRFLAERTGGTYSTLKVQPAELEDSGVYFCASSQSELGRGNTEAFFGQGTRLTVV.

The chain couples TRBV6-5 to TRBJ2-7; TRBD2 matches at 8 bases. CDR3 size: 15 residues. Trimming took 7 bases from V and 2 from J; bases not matched to a gene: 10. The germline V gene encodes CDR1 MNHEY and CDR2 SVGAGI. CDR3 loop: CASTDPGLVAYEQYF. The CDR3 DNA reads as TGTGCCAGCACGGACCCGGGACTAGTTGCCTACGAGCAGTACTTC.

As regards this clone: A read error may produce the germline difference seen at one junction end. Here the CDR3 DNA reads TGTGCCAGCAGCTTAAACTCGAACGCCGGGGAGCTGTTTTTT. Protein sequence: CASSLNSNAGELFF. This chain links TRBV7-3 with TRBJ2-2; D remains ambiguous. This CDR3 region has 14 residues. The germline V gene encodes CDR1 SGHTA and CDR2 FQGTGA.

This chain joins TRBV29-1 and TRBJ2-7; the D gene is possibly TRBD2 (6 bases). V was pared by 0 bases and J by 6 bases, with 12 bases between. Germline V gives CDR1 SQVTM, CDR2 ANQGSEA. The CDR3 is 13 amino acids. This CDR3 is CSVEDRRGGEQYF. DNA for the CDR3: TGCAGCGTTGAAGATAGACGGGGAGGCGAGCAGTACTTC.

This clone was detected only once. The V gene is TRBV5-6, the J gene TRBJ1-2, with D possibly matching TRBD1 (5 bases). The CDR3 loop spans 15 amino acids. Germline V lookup: CDR1 SGHDT, CDR2 YYEEEE. V gave up 0 bases and J gave up 5 bases, with 14 bases separating them. The CDR3 DNA follows: TGTGCCAGCAGCTTGGTGGACAACCCTGGGTATGGCTACACCTTC. Translating gives CASSLVDNPGYGYTF.

A note on this clone: Without the conserved terminal phenylalanine or tryptophan, this CDR3 likely stems from a read error. It is unclear where the CDR3 begins or ends on the DNA, so no DNA is shown, and the CDR3 is as TCRdb lists it. The chain recombines TRBV29-1 with TRBJ1-4; TRBD1, the D gene given by the table, was not confirmed from the DNA. Germline CDR1 SQVTM, CDR2 ANQGSEA. A total of 13 residues make up the CDR3, ends included. CDR3 sequence: CSVPDRRSGKLVL.

This clone was found once. The chain is built from TRBV2 and TRBJ2-3; D uncertain. Germline CDR1 reads SNHLY; CDR2 reads FYNNEI. The CDR3 consists of 13 residues. Trimming stripped 4 bases from V and 4 bases from J, with 9 bases between. The CDR3 DNA follows: TGTGCCAGCAGTGGGATTGCGGCAGATACGCAGTATTTT. Translated, it gives CASSGIAADTQYF.

The chain joins TRBV4-1 to TRBJ1-2; no definite D call. Trimming cost V 1 base and J 7 bases, with 10 bases left between them. This CDR3 comprises 13 residues. CDR1 and CDR2 (germline): MGHRA, YSYEKL. CDR3: CASSQAPGIGYTF. The CDR3 DNA follows: TGCGCCAGCAGCCAAGCGCCCGGTATTGGCTACACCTTC.

This clone was observed once. This chain connects TRBV2 to TRBJ2-1, with D tentatively TRBD1 (6 bases). Deletions cut 6 bases from V and 9 bases from J, with 12 bases between. The CDR3 runs 12 residues. Germline V lookup: CDR1 SNHLY, CDR2 FYNNEI. The CDR3 spells CASRQGMGEQFF. CDR3 bases: TGTGCCAGCAGACAGGGCATGGGTGAGCAGTTCTTC.

The sample holds a few counts of this clone. V gene TRBV30 combines with J gene TRBJ1-5; no firm D call. The V end lost 1 base, the J end lost 10 bases, and 11 bases lay between the germline ends. The germline gives CDR1 GTSNPN, CDR2 SVGIG (reference sequence). The CDR3 extends over 12 amino acids. This CDR3 is CAWSDGVKPQHF. In DNA, the CDR3 is TGTGCCTGGAGTGACGGGGTGAAACCCCAGCATTTT.

The genes are TRBV6-5 and TRBJ2-3; 11 bases are shared with TRBD1. The V gene end was trimmed by 10 bases and the J gene end by 4 bases; junction bases not matched to a gene: 7. CDR3 size: 14 residues. Per germline, CDR1 MNHEY and CDR2 SVGAGI. The CDR3 nucleotides are TGTGCCACCCTCCCGGGACAGGGGGCAGATACGCAGTATTTT. It translates to CATLPGQGADTQYF.

This clone was counted a single time. The chain carries TRBV19 and TRBJ1-2; 8 positions match TRBD1. Germline V lookup: CDR1 LNHDA, CDR2 SQIVND (reference sequence). The J segment lost 2 bases and the V segment lost 9 bases, leaving 14 bases of the junction unmatched. The CDR3 spans 16 residues. The CDR3 sequence is CASDAQDRAQNYGYTF. The CDR3 DNA reads TGTGCCAGCGACGCCCAGGACAGGGCACAAAACTATGGCTACACCTTC.

The chain carries TRBV7-6 and TRBJ2-5; TRBD1 matches 7 bases. CDR1 and CDR2 (germline): SGHVS, FNYEAQ. The V segment lost 4 bases and the J segment 3 bases; nucleotides outside the gene matches: 5. CDR3 size: 14 residues. This chain's CDR3 is CASSSRDRKETQYF. DNA for the CDR3: TGTGCCAGCAGCTCCCGGGACAGAAAAGAGACCCAGTACTTC. Together with reference TRBV7-6 and TRBJ2-5, the CDR3 gives the full variable domain: GAGVSQSPRYKVTKRGQDVALRCDPISGHVSLYWYRQALGQGPEFLTYFNYEAQQDKSGLPNDRFSAERPEGSISTLTIQRTEQRDSAMYRCASSSRDRKETQYFGPGTRLLVL.

The table lists this clone with a count of one. This chain connects TRBV12-3 or TRBV12-4 to TRBJ2-3, with 7 bases lining up with TRBD2. The CDR3 is made up of 13 amino acids. V was pared by 6 bases and J by 6 bases, with 6 bases of the junction left unmatched. CDR3 sequence: CASRGGVVDTQYF. For the CDR3, the DNA is TGTGCCAGCAGGGGAGGGGTGGTCGATACGCAGTATTTT.

The CDR3: CASSRRGGDEKLFF. CDR3 DNA: TGTGCCAGCAGCCGTCGAGGGGGGGATGAAAAACTGTTTTTT. The gene calls are TRBV7-9 and TRBJ1-4; TRBD1 might be the D (6 bases). Germline CDR1 is SEHNR and CDR2 is FQNEAQ (reference sequence). The V end was cut by 5 bases, the J end by 6 bases, with 13 bases between. The length of the CDR3 is 14 residues.

The V and J genes are TRBV19 and TRBJ2-2, with 10 bases aligning to TRBD2. J was trimmed by 3 bases and V by 7 bases; bases with no gene match: 11. In germline, CDR1 is LNHDA, CDR2 SQIVND (reference sequence). This CDR3 comprises 17 residues. The CDR3 DNA follows: TGTGCCAGTAATGGCGCGAGCGGGAGGGTTGACACCGGGGAGCTGTTTTTT. As protein: CASNGASGRVDTGELFF.

The J gene is TRBJ1-3, the V gene TRBV11-2, with D hard to call. The CDR3 is 12 residues long. The germline V gene encodes CDR1 SGHAT and CDR2 FQNNGV. The ends were cut back, 2 bases at V and 3 bases at J, with 2 bases in the middle. In DNA form, the CDR3 reads TGTGCCAGCAGCTTATATGGAAACACCATATATTTT. Amino acids: CASSLYGNTIYF.

This chain links TRBV6-4 with TRBJ2-1, with 10 bases aligning to TRBD2. This CDR3 is built from 15 residues. The V gene end was trimmed by 4 bases and the J gene end by 10 bases; junction bases not matched to a gene: 10. CDR1 MRHNA and CDR2 SNTAGT come from the germline V gene. The CDR3 DNA follows: TGTGCCAGCAGTGTTAGGACTAGCGGTCCGACGGAGCAGTTCTTC. Protein: CASSVRTSGPTEQFF.

The chain is built from TRBV6-2 or TRBV6-3 and TRBJ1-5; D gene ambiguous. The CDR3 runs 13 residues. V was trimmed by 3 bases and J by 7 bases, leaving 10 bases between them. Germline-derived CDR1 and CDR2 are MNHEY and SVGEGT. CDR3 nucleotides: TGTGCCAGCAGTTATGGAGGGAACCAGCCCCAGCATTTT. This codes for CASSYGGNQPQHF.

Here the CDR3 DNA reads TGCAGTGCTAGTGTCTCCGGCACCGGGGAGCTGTTTTTT. It is translated as CSASVSGTGELFF. The chain combines TRBV20-1 with TRBJ2-2; no clear D. This CDR3 has 13 amino acids. CDR1 is DFQATT, CDR2 SNEGSKA, per germline (reference sequence). V dropped 3 bases and J dropped 4 bases, with 9 bases sitting between them.

The rearrangement joins TRBV7-9 to TRBJ1-2; TRBD1 is a possible D gene (5 bases). CDR1 SEHNR and CDR2 FQNEAQ come from the germline V gene (reference sequence). V lost 5 bases, J lost 4 bases, and 14 bases lay in between. The CDR3 extends over 14 amino acids. This chain's CDR3 is CASSNRDSSYGYTF. The CDR3 DNA follows: TGTGCCAGCAGCAATAGGGACTCCAGCTATGGCTACACCTTC.

The rearrangement joins TRBV9 to TRBJ2-5; possible D gene TRBD2, 5 bases. The CDR3 extends over 15 amino acids. Germline CDR1 and CDR2: SGDLS and YYNGEE. V shed 0 bases and J shed 3 bases, with 12 bases lying between them. Here the CDR3 reads CASSVGSGLKETQYF. The CDR3 nucleotides are TGTGCCAGCAGCGTAGGAAGCGGCCTAAAAGAGACCCAGTACTTC.

This sequence joins TRBV10-3 and TRBJ2-7; TRBD1 matches 9 bases. V was pared by 10 bases and J by 6 bases, with 19 bases of the junction left unmatched. This CDR3 is 16 amino acids long. Germline V gives CDR1 ENHRY, CDR2 SYGVKD. CDR3 DNA: TGTGCCAGCGGGACTATCAACCGGGACAGGGTTATCGAGCAGTACTTC. This gives the protein CASGTINRDRVIEQYF.

The chain couples TRBV5-6 to TRBJ2-1; 8 nucleotides match TRBD2. Germline V CDR1 and CDR2: SGHDT, YYEEEE. V lost 0 bases and J lost 5; bases outside the gene matches: 7. There are 16 residues in the CDR3. CDR3 loop: CASSLDLLAANNEQFF. The CDR3 bases are TGTGCCAGCAGCTTGGATTTACTAGCGGCCAACAATGAGCAGTTCTTC.

This clone was recorded a few times. The rearrangement links TRBV7-9 to TRBJ1-3; unclear D gene. V was trimmed by 2 bases and J by 2 bases, leaving 10 bases between them. Looked up from germline, CDR1 is SEHNR and CDR2 is FQNEAQ (reference sequence). This CDR3 has 15 residues. The CDR3 DNA reads as TGTGCCAGCAGCTTAACTCAATCCACTGGAAACACCATATATTTT. Residues: CASSLTQSTGNTIYF.